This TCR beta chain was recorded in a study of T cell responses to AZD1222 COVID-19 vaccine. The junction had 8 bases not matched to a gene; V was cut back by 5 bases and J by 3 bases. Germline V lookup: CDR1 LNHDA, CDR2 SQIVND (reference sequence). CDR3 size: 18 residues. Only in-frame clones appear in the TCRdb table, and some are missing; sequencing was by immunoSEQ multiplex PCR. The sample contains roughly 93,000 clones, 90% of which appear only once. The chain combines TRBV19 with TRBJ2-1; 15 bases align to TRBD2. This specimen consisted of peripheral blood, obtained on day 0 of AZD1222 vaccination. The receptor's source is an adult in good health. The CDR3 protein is CASSPQGLAGGGYNEQFF. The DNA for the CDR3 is TGTGCCAGTAGTCCTCAGGGACTAGCGGGAGGTGGCTACAATGAGCAGTTCTTC.